The clone carrying this T cell receptor beta chain was counted many times. What it binds is unknown. The sample belongs to a study of identical twins. Study conclusions and caveats: There were fewer insertions in abundant cord blood beta clonotypes, but memory repertoires showed no such pattern. Model-predicted out-of-frame TCR alpha sharing fell below observed values in monozygotic twins.

One entry per CDR3 protein, called by TCRdb with MiXCR from the 5' RACE reads. The sample records a few hundred thousand distinct CDR3 sequences, over 9.5% being singletons. Deletions cut 3 bases from V and 9 bases from J, with 16 bases between. CDR3 length: 14 residues. CDR1 SGHRS and CDR2 YFSETQ come from the germline V gene. The donors were all healthy and Caucasian. The source of this sequence is a man between 45 and 60 years old in good health. Specimen: memory T cells sorted from blood. This chain connects TRBV5-1 to TRBJ2-1; D is ambiguous. The CDR3 here is CASSWRAGSAEQFF. Here the CDR3 DNA reads TGCGCCAGCAGCTGGAGAGCCGGATCAGCTGAGCAGTTCTTC.